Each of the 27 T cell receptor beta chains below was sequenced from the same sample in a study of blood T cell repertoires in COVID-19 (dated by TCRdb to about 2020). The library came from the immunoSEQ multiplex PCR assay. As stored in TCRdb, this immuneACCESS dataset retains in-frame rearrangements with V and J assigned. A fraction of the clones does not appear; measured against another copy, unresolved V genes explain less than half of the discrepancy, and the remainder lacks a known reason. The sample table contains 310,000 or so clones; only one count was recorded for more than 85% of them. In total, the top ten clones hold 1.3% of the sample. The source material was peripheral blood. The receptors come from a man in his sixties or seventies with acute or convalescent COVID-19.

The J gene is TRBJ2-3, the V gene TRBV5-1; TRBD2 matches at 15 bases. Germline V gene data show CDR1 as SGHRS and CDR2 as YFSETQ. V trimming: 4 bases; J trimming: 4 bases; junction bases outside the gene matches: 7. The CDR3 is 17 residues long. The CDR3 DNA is TGCGCCAGCAGCGTAGGACTAGCGGGGGGGAAGTCAGATACGCAGTATTTT. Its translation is CASSVGLAGGKSDTQYF.

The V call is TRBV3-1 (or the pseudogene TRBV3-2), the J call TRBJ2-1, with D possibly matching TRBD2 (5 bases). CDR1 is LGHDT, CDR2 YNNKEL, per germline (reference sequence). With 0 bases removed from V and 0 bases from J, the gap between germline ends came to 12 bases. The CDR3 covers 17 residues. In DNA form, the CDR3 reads TGTGCCAGCAGCCAAGATCTAGGAGGAGCCTCCTACAATGAGCAGTTCTTC. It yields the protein CASSQDLGGASYNEQFF.

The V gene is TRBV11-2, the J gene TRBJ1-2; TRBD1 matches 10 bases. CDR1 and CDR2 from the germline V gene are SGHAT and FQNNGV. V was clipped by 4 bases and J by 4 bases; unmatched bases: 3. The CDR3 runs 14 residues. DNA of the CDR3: TGTGCCAGCAGCTGGACAGGGGGGAGCTATGGCTACACCTTC. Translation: CASSWTGGSYGYTF.

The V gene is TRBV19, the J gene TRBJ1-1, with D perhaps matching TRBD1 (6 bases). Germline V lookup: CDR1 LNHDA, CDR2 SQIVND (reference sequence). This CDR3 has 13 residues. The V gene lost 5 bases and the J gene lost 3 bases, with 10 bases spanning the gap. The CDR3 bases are TGTGCCAGTAGTGTTGGACAGCACACTGAAGCTTTCTTT. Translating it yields CASSVGQHTEAFF.

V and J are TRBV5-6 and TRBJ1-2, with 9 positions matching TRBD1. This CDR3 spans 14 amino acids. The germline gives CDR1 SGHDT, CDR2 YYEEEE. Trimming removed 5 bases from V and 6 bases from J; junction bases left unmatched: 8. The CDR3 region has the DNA TGTGCCAGCAGGTTGAGGGACAGGGTAAATGGCTACACCTTC. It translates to CASRLRDRVNGYTF.

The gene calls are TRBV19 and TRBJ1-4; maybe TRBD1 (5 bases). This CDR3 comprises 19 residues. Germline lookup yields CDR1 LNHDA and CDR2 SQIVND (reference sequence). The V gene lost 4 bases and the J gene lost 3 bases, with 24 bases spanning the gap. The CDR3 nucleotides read TGTGCCAGTAGTACCAGCCGGGGGACCTACATCGACCCTAATGAAAAACTGTTTTTT. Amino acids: CASSTSRGTYIDPNEKLFF. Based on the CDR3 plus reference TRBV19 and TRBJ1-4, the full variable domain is DGGITQSPKYLFRKEGQNVTLSCEQNLNHDAMYWYRQDPGQGLRLIYYSQIVNDFQKGDIAEGYSVSREKKESFPLTVTSAQKNPTAFYLCASSTSRGTYIDPNEKLFFGSGTQLSVL.

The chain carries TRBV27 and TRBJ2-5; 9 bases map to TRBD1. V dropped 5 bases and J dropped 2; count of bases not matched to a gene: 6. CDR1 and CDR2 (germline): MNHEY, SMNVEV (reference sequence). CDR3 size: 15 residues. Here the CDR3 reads CASSPRQGGQETQYF. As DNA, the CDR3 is TGTGCCAGCAGTCCTCGACAGGGGGGACAAGAGACCCAGTACTTC.

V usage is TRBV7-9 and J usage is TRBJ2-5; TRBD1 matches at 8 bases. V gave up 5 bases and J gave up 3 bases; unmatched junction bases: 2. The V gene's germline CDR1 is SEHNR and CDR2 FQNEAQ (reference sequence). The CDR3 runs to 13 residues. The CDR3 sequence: CASSRTGKETQYF. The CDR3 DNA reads TGTGCCAGCAGCCGGACAGGGAAAGAGACCCAGTACTTC. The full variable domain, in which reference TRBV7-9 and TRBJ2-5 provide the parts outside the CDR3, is DTGVSQNPRHKITKRGQNVTFRCDPISEHNRLYWYRQTLGQGPEFLTYFQNEAQLEKSRLLSDRFSAERPKGSFSTLEIQRTEQGDSAMYLCASSRTGKETQYFGPGTRLLVL.

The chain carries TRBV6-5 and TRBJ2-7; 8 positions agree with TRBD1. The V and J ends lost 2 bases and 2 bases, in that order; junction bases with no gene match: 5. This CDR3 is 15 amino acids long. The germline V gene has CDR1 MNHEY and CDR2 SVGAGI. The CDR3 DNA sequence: TGTGCCAGCAGTTACGAGAGGACAGGGCCCTACGAGCAGTACTTC. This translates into CASSYERTGPYEQYF.

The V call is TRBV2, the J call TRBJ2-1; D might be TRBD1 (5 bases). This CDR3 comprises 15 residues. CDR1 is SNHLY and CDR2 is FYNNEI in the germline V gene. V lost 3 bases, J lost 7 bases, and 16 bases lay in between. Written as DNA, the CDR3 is TGTGCCAGCAGTGATAGGGGCAGGAGAATTAATGAGCAGTTCTTC. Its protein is CASSDRGRRINEQFF.

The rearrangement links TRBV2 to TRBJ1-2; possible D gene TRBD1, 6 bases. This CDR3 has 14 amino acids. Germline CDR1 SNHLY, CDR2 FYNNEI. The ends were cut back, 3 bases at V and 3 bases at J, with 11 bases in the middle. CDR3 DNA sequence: TGTGCCAGCAGTGACAGGGGCGCCGACTATGGCTACACCTTC. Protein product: CASSDRGADYGYTF.

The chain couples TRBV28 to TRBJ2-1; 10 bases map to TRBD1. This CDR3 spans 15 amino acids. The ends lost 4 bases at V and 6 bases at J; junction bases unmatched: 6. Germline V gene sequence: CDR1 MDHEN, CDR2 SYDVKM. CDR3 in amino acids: CASSSAGQGGNEQFF. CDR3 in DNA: TGTGCCAGCAGTTCCGCCGGACAGGGGGGCAATGAGCAGTTCTTC.

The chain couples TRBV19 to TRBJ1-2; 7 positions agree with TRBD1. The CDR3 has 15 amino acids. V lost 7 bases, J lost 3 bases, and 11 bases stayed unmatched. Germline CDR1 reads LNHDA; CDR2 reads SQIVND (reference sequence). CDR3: CASISYGGQHYGYTF. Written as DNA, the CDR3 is TGTGCCAGTATCTCATATGGGGGACAGCACTATGGCTACACCTTC.

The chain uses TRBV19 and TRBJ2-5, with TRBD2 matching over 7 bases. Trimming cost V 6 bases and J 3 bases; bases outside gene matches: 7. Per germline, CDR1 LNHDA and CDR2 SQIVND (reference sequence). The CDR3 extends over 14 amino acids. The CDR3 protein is CASSSRAGKETQYF. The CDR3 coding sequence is TGTGCCAGTAGCTCCAGAGCGGGGAAAGAGACCCAGTACTTC.

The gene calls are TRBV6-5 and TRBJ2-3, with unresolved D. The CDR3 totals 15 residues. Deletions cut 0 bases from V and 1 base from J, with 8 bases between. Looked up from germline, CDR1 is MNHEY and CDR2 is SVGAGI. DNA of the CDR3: TGTGCCAGCAGTTACTCGGCGGCAGGCACAGATACGCAGTATTTT. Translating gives CASSYSAAGTDTQYF.

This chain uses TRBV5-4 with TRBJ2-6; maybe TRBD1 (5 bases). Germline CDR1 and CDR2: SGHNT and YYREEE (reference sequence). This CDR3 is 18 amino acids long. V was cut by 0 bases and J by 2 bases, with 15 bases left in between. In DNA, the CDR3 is TGTGCCAGCAGCTTGGGGACATATAGCCTACCTGGGGCCAACGTCCTGACTTTC. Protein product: CASSLGTYSLPGANVLTF.

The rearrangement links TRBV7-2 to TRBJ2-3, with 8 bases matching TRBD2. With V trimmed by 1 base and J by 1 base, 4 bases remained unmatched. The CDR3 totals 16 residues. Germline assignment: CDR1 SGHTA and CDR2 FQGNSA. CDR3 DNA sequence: TGTGCCAGCAGCTTAGTGGCGGGGGGCCGCACAGATACGCAGTATTTT. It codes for CASSLVAGGRTDTQYF.

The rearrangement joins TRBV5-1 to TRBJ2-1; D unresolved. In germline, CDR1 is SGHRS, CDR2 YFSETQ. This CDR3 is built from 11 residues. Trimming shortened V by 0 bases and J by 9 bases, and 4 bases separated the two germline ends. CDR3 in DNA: TGCGCCAGCAGCTTGGACACTGAGCAGTTCTTC. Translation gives CASSLDTEQFF.

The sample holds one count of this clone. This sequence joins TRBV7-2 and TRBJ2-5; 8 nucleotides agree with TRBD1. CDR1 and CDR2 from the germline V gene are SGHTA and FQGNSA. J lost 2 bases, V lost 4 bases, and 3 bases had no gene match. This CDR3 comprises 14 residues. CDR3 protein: CASSYGTGQETQYF. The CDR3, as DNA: TGTGCCAGCAGCTACGGGACAGGTCAAGAGACCCAGTACTTC.

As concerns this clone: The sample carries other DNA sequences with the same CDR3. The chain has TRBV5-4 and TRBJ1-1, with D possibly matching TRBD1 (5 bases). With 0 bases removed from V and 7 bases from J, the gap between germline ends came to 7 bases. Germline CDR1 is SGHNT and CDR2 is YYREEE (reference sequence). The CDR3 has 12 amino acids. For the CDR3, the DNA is TGTGCCAGCAGCTTGGCCGGGGGTGAAGCTTTCTTT. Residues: CASSLAGGEAFF. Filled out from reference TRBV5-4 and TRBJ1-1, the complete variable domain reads ETGVTQSPTHLIKTRGQQVTLRCSSQSGHNTVSWYQQALGQGPQFIFQYYREEENGRGNFPPRFSGLQFPNYSSELNVNALELDDSALYLCASSLAGGEAFFGQGTRLTVV.

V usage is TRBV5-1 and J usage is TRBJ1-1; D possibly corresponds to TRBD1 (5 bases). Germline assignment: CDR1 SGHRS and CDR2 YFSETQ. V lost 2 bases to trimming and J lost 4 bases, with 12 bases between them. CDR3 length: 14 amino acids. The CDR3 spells CASSFGGGATEAFF. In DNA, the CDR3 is TGCGCCAGCAGCTTTGGGGGAGGTGCCACTGAAGCTTTCTTT. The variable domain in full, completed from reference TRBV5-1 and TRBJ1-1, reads KAGVTQTPRYLIKTRGQQVTLSCSPISGHRSVSWYQQTPGQGLQFLFEYFSETQRNKGNFPGRFSGRQFSNSRSEMNVSTLELGDSALYLCASSFGGGATEAFFGQGTRLTVV.

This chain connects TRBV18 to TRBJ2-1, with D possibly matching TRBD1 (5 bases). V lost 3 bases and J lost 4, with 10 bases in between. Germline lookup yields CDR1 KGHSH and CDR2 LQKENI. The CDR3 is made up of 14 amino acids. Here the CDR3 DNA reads TGTGCCAGCTCACCTAGGACAAGTTACAATGAGCAGTTCTTC. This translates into CASSPRTSYNEQFF.

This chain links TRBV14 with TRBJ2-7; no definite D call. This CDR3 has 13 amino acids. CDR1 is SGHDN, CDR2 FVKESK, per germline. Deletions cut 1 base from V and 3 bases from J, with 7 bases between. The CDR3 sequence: CASSQVVVYEQYF. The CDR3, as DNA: TGTGCCAGCAGCCAAGTTGTAGTCTACGAGCAGTACTTC.

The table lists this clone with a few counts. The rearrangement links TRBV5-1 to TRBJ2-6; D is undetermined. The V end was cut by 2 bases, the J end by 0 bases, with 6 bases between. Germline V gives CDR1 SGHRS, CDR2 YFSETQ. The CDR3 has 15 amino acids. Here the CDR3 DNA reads TGCGCCAGCAGCTTACAGTTCTCTGGGGCCAACGTCCTGACTTTC. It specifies CASSLQFSGANVLTF.

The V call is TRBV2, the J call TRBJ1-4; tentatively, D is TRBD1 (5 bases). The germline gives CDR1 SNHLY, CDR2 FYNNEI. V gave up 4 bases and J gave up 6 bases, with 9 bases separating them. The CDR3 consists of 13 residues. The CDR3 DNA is TGTGCCAGCAGTGGACAGCCCTATGAAAAACTGTTTTTT. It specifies CASSGQPYEKLFF.

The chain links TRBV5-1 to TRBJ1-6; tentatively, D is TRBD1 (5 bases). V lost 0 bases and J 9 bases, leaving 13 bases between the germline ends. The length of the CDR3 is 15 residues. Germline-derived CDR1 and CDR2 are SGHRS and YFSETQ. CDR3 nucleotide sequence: TGCGCCAGCAGCTTGGCCGTGGACAACTTTTCACCCCTCCACTTT. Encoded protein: CASSLAVDNFSPLHF. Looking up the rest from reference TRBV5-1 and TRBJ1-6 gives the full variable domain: KAGVTQTPRYLIKTRGQQVTLSCSPISGHRSVSWYQQTPGQGLQFLFEYFSETQRNKGNFPGRFSGRQFSNSRSEMNVSTLELGDSALYLCASSLAVDNFSPLHFGNGTRLTVT.

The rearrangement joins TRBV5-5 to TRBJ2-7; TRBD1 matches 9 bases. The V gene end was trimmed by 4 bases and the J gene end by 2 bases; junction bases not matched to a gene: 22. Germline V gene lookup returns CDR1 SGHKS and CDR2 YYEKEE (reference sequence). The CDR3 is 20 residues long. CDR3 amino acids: CASSLRAAGQGIVGAYEQYF. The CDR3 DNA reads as TGTGCCAGCAGCCTCAGGGCGGCGGGACAGGGAATAGTGGGAGCCTACGAGCAGTACTTC.